These T cell receptor beta chains were read from a single sample in a study of CD8 T cells in ankylosing spondylitis. TCRdb used MiXCR to reprocess the 5' RACE reads, holding one entry per CDR3 protein. This table has about 190,000 distinct CDR3 sequences, over 10% appearing once. Sequences were obtained from blood, either unsorted or a sorted T cell fraction (not recorded which). Receptors were obtained from a female donor with ankylosing spondylitis or in good health (not recorded which). Each CDR3 is given with its conserved first and last residue. The D gene is left open where the match is weak. A clone size is listed for some rows: how often the clone was seen (once, few, many), or a class if it is expanded.

clone size	D gene	V gene	J gene	CDR3 protein	CDR3 DNA
many	TRBD1	TRBV6-6	TRBJ1-1	CASSLGTGTEAFF	TGTGCCAGCAGCCTCGGGACAGGGACTGAAGCTTTCTTT
many	TRBD2	TRBV27	TRBJ2-7	CASSLLRGGRFPYEQYF	TGTGCCAGCAGTTTATTACGCGGGGGGAGGTTTCCCTACGAGCAGTACTTC
NA	TRBD1	TRBV12-3/TRBV12-4	TRBJ1-2	CASRGTGHNYGYTF	TGTGCCAGCAGGGGGACAGGACATAACTATGGCTACACCTTC
many	NA	TRBV5-1	TRBJ2-1	CASTVQGSYNEQFF	TGCGCCAGCACGGTCCAGGGGTCCTACAATGAGCAGTTCTTC
few	NA	TRBV28	TRBJ2-1	CASIGLGAYNEQFF	TGTGCCAGCATAGGGTTAGGGGCCTACAATGAGCAGTTCTTC
few	TRBD2	TRBV29-1	TRBJ2-3	CSGTGGAGSTDTQYF	TGCAGCGGCACGGGGGGGGCAGGGAGCACAGATACGCAGTATTTT
many	NA	TRBV20-1	TRBJ1-1	CSARSGTNIQAFF	TGCAGTGCTAGATCCGGGACAAATATACAAGCTTTCTTT
NA	NA	TRBV29-1	TRBJ1-1	CSMRRSLNTEAFF	TGCAGCATGAGACGGTCTCTGAACACTGAAGCTTTCTTT
NA	TRBD1	TRBV18	TRBJ2-7	CASSPRQGSPEEQYF	TGTGCCAGCTCACCACGACAGGGTTCACCAGAGGAGCAGTACTTC
many	NA	TRBV29-1	TRBJ1-6	CSVGEGGNNSPLHF	TGCAGCGTTGGCGAGGGGGGAAATAATTCACCCCTCCACTTT
NA	TRBD2	TRBV7-2	TRBJ2-7	CASSLEPSGNYEQYF	TGTGCCAGCAGCTTAGAGCCTAGCGGGAACTACGAGCAGTACTTC
few	TRBD1	TRBV7-2	TRBJ1-2	CASSRGQGNGYTF	TGTGCCAGCAGCCGTGGACAGGGAAATGGCTACACCTTC
few	TRBD2	TRBV5-1	TRBJ2-2	CASSLGLAGTSGKAGELFF	TGCGCCAGCAGCCTGGGACTAGCGGGAACCTCGGGGAAGGCCGGGGAGCTGTTTTTT
once	NA	TRBV20-1	TRBJ2-3	CSGVFTDTQYF	TGCAGTGGGGTATTCACAGATACGCAGTATTTT
many	NA	TRBV20-1	TRBJ2-7	CSAILANLNTYEQYF	TGCAGTGCTATCCTGGCGAACCTAAATACCTACGAGCAGTACTTC
many	TRBD2	TRBV20-1	TRBJ2-7	CSRLARNEQYF	TGCAGCAGACTAGCTCGGAACGAGCAGTACTTC
many	NA	TRBV10-3	TRBJ2-3	CAISETIPSTDTQYF	TGTGCCATCTCGGAGACTATTCCTAGCACAGATACGCAGTATTTT
few	TRBD1	TRBV5-1	TRBJ2-6	CASSLEGTGALSGANVLTF	TGCGCCAGCAGCTTGGAAGGGACAGGGGCCCTCTCTGGGGCCAACGTCCTGACTTTC
few	NA	TRBV7-2	TRBJ1-3	CASSLEGRNSGNTIYF	TGTGCCAGCAGCTTAGAGGGCAGGAACTCTGGAAACACCATATATTTT
many	NA	TRBV5-1	TRBJ1-3	CASSLDILNTIYF	TGCGCCAGCAGCTTGGATATTTTGAACACCATATATTTT
many	NA	TRBV27	TRBJ2-5	CASSINSGRETQYF	TGTGCCAGCAGTATTAATTCGGGGCGGGAGACCCAGTACTTC
many	NA	TRBV27	TRBJ2-1	CASRMGGGVYNEQFF	TGTGCCAGCAGGATGGGGGGCGGAGTTTACAATGAGCAGTTCTTC
many	NA	TRBV27	TRBJ2-4	CASSHLFRSGTAKNIQYF	TGTGCCAGCAGTCACCTCTTTCGGAGTGGTACGGCCAAAAACATTCAGTACTTC
many	TRBD2	TRBV7-9	TRBJ2-2	CASSLLAGGPGELFF	TGTGCCAGCAGCTTACTAGCGGGAGGCCCTGGGGAGCTGTTTTTT
many	NA	TRBV7-9	TRBJ1-5	CASSYESNQPQHF	TGTGCCAGCAGCTATGAAAGCAATCAGCCCCAGCATTTT
many	NA	TRBV12-3/TRBV12-4	TRBJ2-1	CASTGGLGRFWEQFF	TGTGCCAGCACCGGAGGGTTAGGCCGGTTTTGGGAGCAGTTCTTC
many	NA	TRBV7-2	TRBJ2-7	CASSFYLLNYEQYF	TGTGCCAGCAGCTTCTACCTTTTGAATTACGAGCAGTACTTC
many	NA	TRBV29-1	TRBJ1-3	CSVALSSGNTIYF	TGCAGCGTTGCCCTCTCCTCTGGAAACACCATATATTTT
many	TRBD1	TRBV12-3/TRBV12-4	TRBJ1-1	CASNGQGSGAQDTEAFF	TGTGCCAGCAACGGACAGGGTAGTGGGGCTCAGGACACTGAAGCTTTCTTT
few	NA	TRBV3-1	TRBJ2-2	CASSQEGRNTGELFF	TGTGCCAGCAGCCAAGAGGGGCGCAACACCGGGGAGCTGTTTTTT
once	NA	TRBV5-1	TRBJ2-5	CASSSRDSSRQETQYF	TGCGCCAGCAGCTCTAGGGACTCCTCGAGGCAAGAGACCCAGTACTTC
NA	TRBD1	TRBV29-1	TRBJ1-3	CSVEGTGGNTIYF	TGCAGCGTTGAGGGGACAGGTGGAAACACCATATATTTT
NA	NA	TRBV24-1	TRBJ2-1	CATSVEANEQFF	TGTGCCACCAGTGTCGAGGCAAATGAGCAGTTCTTC
large	NA	TRBV10-3	TRBJ2-5	CATKGAAYQETQYF	TGTGCCACCAAAGGGGCGGCGTACCAAGAGACCCAGTACTTC
many	TRBD1	TRBV5-1	TRBJ1-1	CASRSDRGGTEAFF	TGCGCCAGCAGGTCAGACAGGGGGGGCACTGAAGCTTTCTTT
many	TRBD2	TRBV12-3/TRBV12-4	TRBJ2-1	CASRPTSANEQFF	TGTGCCAGCAGACCTACTAGCGCCAATGAGCAGTTCTTC